The 9 T cell receptor beta chains below were found in one sample sequenced in a study of cytomegalovirus exposure and HLA in healthy donors. The assay was immunoSEQ multiplex PCR, and TCRdb's table has in-frame clones only and misses some. The top ten clones hold around 3.8% of a sample with about 170,000 clones, roughly 86% of them seen once. The sample consisted of PBMCs. The receptors stem from a young man in good health and CMV-seropositive.

J is TRBJ2-5 and V is TRBV2; perhaps TRBD1 as D (6 bases). This CDR3 spans 13 amino acids. Trimming stripped 4 bases from V and 3 bases from J, with 9 bases between. The germline V gene has CDR1 SNHLY and CDR2 FYNNEI. CDR3 protein: CASSGQAKETQYF. In nucleotides, the CDR3 is TGTGCCAGCAGTGGACAGGCAAAAGAGACCCAGTACTTC.

The V call is TRBV28, the J call TRBJ2-7; the D is unclear. The germline V gene encodes CDR1 MDHEN and CDR2 SYDVKM. The V and J ends lost 2 bases and 3 bases respectively, with 14 bases between them. This CDR3 comprises 15 residues. CDR3 loop: CASSLRTYFIYEQYF. The CDR3, as DNA: TGTGCCAGCAGTTTACGAACCTACTTCATCTACGAGCAGTACTTC.

This chain joins TRBV4-1 and TRBJ2-2, with 7 bases aligning to TRBD1. The junction had 7 bases not matched to a gene; V was cut back by 3 bases and J by 6 bases. CDR3 size: 15 residues. Germline values: CDR1 MGHRA, CDR2 YSYEKL. CDR3 in amino acids: CASSQSNRGSGELFF. CDR3 nucleotides: TGCGCCAGCAGCCAGAGCAACAGGGGCTCCGGGGAGCTGTTTTTT.

The chain carries TRBV27 and TRBJ2-5; 9 bases map to TRBD2. Germline lookup yields CDR1 MNHEY and CDR2 SMNVEV (reference sequence). The CDR3 is 15 residues long. V shed 6 bases and J 5 bases; nucleotides not matched to a gene: 10. CDR3 nucleotide sequence: TGTGCCAGCAGGCTTAGCGGGAGATGGTGGGAGACCCAGTACTTC. Translating it yields CASRLSGRWWETQYF.

This clone was seen once. V and J are TRBV16 and TRBJ2-3, with 12 bases fitting TRBD2. The CDR3 sequence is 19 residues long. From germline, CDR1 is KGHSY and CDR2 FQNENV. The V segment lost 2 bases and the J segment 0 bases; nucleotides outside the gene matches: 9. For the CDR3, the DNA is TGTGCCAGCAGCCAAGCGACTAGCGGGAGTCCCTCTAGCACAGATACGCAGTATTTT. It specifies CASSQATSGSPSSTDTQYF.

CDR3 amino acids: CASRRQGWDEQYF. The CDR3 DNA is TGTGCCAGCAGGCGACAGGGATGGGACGAGCAGTACTTC. This chain uses TRBV28 with TRBJ2-7; 7 bases match TRBD1. Germline-derived CDR1 and CDR2 are MDHEN and SYDVKM. V lost 6 bases, J lost 5 bases, and 7 bases stayed unmatched. The CDR3 is made up of 13 amino acids.

The V gene is TRBV4-1, the J gene TRBJ2-4; TRBD1 agrees at 9 bases. CDR1 MGHRA and CDR2 YSYEKL come from the germline V gene. The CDR3 consists of 14 residues. The J segment lost 15 bases and the V segment lost 0 bases, leaving 9 bases of the junction unmatched. CDR3 coding DNA: TGCGCCAGCAGCCAAGATATGGGAGAGGACAGGGGGTACTTC. Translated: CASSQDMGEDRGYF.

The chain carries TRBV5-1 and TRBJ2-5; 13 nucleotides match TRBD2. The CDR3 sequence is 19 residues long. Germline values: CDR1 SGHRS, CDR2 YFSETQ. Losses at the gene ends were 3 bases for V and 2 bases for J; bases not matched to a gene: 13. The CDR3 region has the DNA TGCGCCAGCAGCTCGGAATTAACTAGCGGGAGGGGTTTTCAAGAGACCCAGTACTTC. This encodes CASSSELTSGRGFQETQYF. Drawing the rest from reference TRBV5-1 and TRBJ2-5, the complete variable domain is KAGVTQTPRYLIKTRGQQVTLSCSPISGHRSVSWYQQTPGQGLQFLFEYFSETQRNKGNFPGRFSGRQFSNSRSEMNVSTLELGDSALYLCASSSELTSGRGFQETQYFGPGTRLLVL.

The V call is TRBV15, the J call TRBJ1-5, with 11 bases identical to TRBD1. The V and J ends lost 1 base and 5 bases, in that order; junction bases with no gene match: 4. Germline values: CDR1 LNHNV, CDR2 YYDKDF (reference sequence). The CDR3 totals 16 residues. DNA for the CDR3: TGTGCCACCAGCAGAGGGACAGGGGGCGCGTATCAGCCCCAGCATTTT. This gives the protein CATSRGTGGAYQPQHF.